This T cell receptor (beta chain) originates from a study of identical twins. Looked up from germline, CDR1 is MNHEY and CDR2 is SVGAGI. The trim removed 6 bases at V and 7 bases at J, leaving 4 bases unmatched. The CDR3 has 12 amino acids. MiXCR was run by TCRdb on the 5' RACE reads, yielding one entry per CDR3 protein. The sample consists of about 530,000 distinct CDR3 sequences, approximately 14% of them appearing once. This clonotype is a singleton in its sample. The same data also contributed to another study, on yellow fever vaccine responses in identical twins.

Sequenced input: CD4+ T cells sorted from blood. The chain uses TRBV6-5 and TRBJ1-1; TRBD1 matches at 8 bases. The source of this sequence is a woman aged 18-29 years in good health. The CDR3 DNA reads TGTGCCAGCAGGCTACAGGGGGGTGAAGCTTTCTTT. Protein: CASRLQGGEAFF.